This TCR beta chain came from a study of blood T cell repertoires in COVID-19. On the study more broadly: T cells, B-cell-depleted T cells, or PBMCs provided the cDNA or gDNA that served as material.

This table comes from immunoSEQ multiplex PCR, and its TCRdb copy is limited to in-frame clones, with some not included. This sample has around 300,000 clones; 89% occur once, and the top ten carry 0.9% to 1%. In regard to this clone: This same CDR3 is encoded by further DNA sequences in the sample.

The sequence came from a woman in her 40s who had recovered from COVID-19. The sample consisted of peripheral blood.

This CDR3 reads CASSFGLARGLRSNEQFF. CDR3 in DNA: TGCGCCAGCAGCTTCGGACTAGCGAGAGGCCTTAGGTCCAATGAGCAGTTCTTC. V and J are TRBV5-1 and TRBJ2-1; 9 nucleotides line up with TRBD2. Germline CDR1 reads SGHRS; CDR2 reads YFSETQ. The CDR3 is made up of 18 amino acids. J was trimmed by 6 bases and V by 2 bases; bases with no gene match: 15.